A selection of T cell receptor beta chains follows, all from one sample in a study of Ad26.COV2.S vaccination and SARS-CoV-2 variants. Here immunoSEQ multiplex PCR was the method, and the copy in TCRdb shows in-frame clones only, minus some. Seen here are 410,000 or so clones, 92% observed once, and the top ten hold more than 1.5%. This specimen was peripheral blood, taken in a trial of Ad26.COV2.S vaccine versus placebo. The receptors stem from a person between 18 and 65 years old who received the Ad26.COV2.S COVID-19 vaccine or a placebo. The CDR3 runs from the conserved cysteine through the conserved F or W. D genes are given only for firm matches. Clone size is not always given. Where it is, it says once, few, many or a class for expanded clones.

j_gene: TRBJ2-3; v_gene: TRBV30; abundance: -; d_gene: TRBD2; CDR3aa: CAWSSGTSADTQYF; CDR3nt: TGTGCCTGGAGCTCCGGGACTAGCGCAGATACGCAGTATTTT
j_gene: TRBJ2-1; v_gene: TRBV7-9; abundance: -; d_gene: -; CDR3aa: CASSFSGGGFDNEQFF; CDR3nt: TGTGCCAGCAGCTTTTCCGGTGGTGGTTTTGACAATGAGCAGTTCTTC
j_gene: TRBJ1-5; v_gene: TRBV19; abundance: -; d_gene: TRBD1; CDR3aa: CATAGTANQPQHF; CDR3nt: TGTGCCACCGCCGGGACAGCGAATCAGCCCCAGCATTTT
j_gene: TRBJ2-3; v_gene: TRBV13; abundance: -; d_gene: TRBD2; CDR3aa: CASSPLTGLAANTDTQYF; CDR3nt: TGTGCCAGCAGCCCACTCACGGGACTAGCGGCAAACACAGATACGCAGTATTTT
j_gene: TRBJ1-5; v_gene: TRBV27; abundance: once; d_gene: -; CDR3aa: CASSLWAGVDQPQHF; CDR3nt: TGTGCCAGCAGTTTATGGGCAGGGGTCGATCAGCCCCAGCATTTT
j_gene: TRBJ2-1; v_gene: TRBV6-4; abundance: -; d_gene: -; CDR3aa: CASSDSDGPYNEQFF; CDR3nt: TGTGCCAGCAGTGACTCTGATGGGCCTTACAATGAGCAGTTCTTC
j_gene: TRBJ1-1; v_gene: TRBV27; abundance: -; d_gene: -; CDR3aa: CASKWEPGYTEAFF; CDR3nt: TGTGCCAGCAAATGGGAACCAGGGTACACTGAAGCTTTCTTT
j_gene: TRBJ2-7; v_gene: TRBV4-3; abundance: -; d_gene: TRBD2; CDR3aa: CASSQAPGTSGSSYEQYF; CDR3nt: TGCGCCAGCAGCCAAGCCCCCGGGACTAGCGGAAGCTCCTACGAGCAGTACTTC
j_gene: TRBJ1-1; v_gene: TRBV7-2; abundance: -; d_gene: -; CDR3aa: CASSLSTEFLNTEAFF; CDR3nt: TGTGCCAGCAGCTTATCAACAGAGTTCCTTAACACTGAAGCTTTCTTT
j_gene: TRBJ2-3; v_gene: TRBV2; abundance: -; d_gene: TRBD1; CDR3aa: CASSTQGPTDTQYF; CDR3nt: TGTGCCAGCAGTACACAGGGGCCCACAGATACGCAGTATTTT
j_gene: TRBJ1-4; v_gene: TRBV23-1; abundance: -; d_gene: -; CDR3aa: CASTNHRDKFEKLFF; CDR3nt: TGCGCCAGCACTAACCACCGGGACAAGTTTGAAAAACTGTTTTTT
j_gene: TRBJ1-4; v_gene: TRBV6-5; abundance: few; d_gene: TRBD1; CDR3aa: CASSSRGRREKLFF; CDR3nt: TGTGCCAGCAGTAGCAGGGGGCGCCGGGAAAAACTGTTTTTT
j_gene: TRBJ1-1; v_gene: TRBV28; abundance: -; d_gene: -; CDR3aa: CASSLGDTEAFF; CDR3nt: TGTGCCAGCAGTTTGGGGGACACTGAAGCTTTCTTT
j_gene: TRBJ2-7; v_gene: TRBV5-8; abundance: -; d_gene: -; CDR3aa: CASSSIGSRHEQYF; CDR3nt: TGTGCCAGCAGCTCAATAGGAAGTCGTCACGAGCAGTACTTC
j_gene: TRBJ2-7; v_gene: TRBV28; abundance: -; d_gene: TRBD1; CDR3aa: CASSAGTGLYEQYF; CDR3nt: TGTGCCAGCAGCGCCGGGACAGGGCTCTACGAGCAGTACTTC
j_gene: TRBJ1-3; v_gene: TRBV9; abundance: -; d_gene: -; CDR3aa: CASSDGRGNTIYF; CDR3nt: TGTGCCAGCAGCGATGGGAGAGGAAACACCATATATTTT
j_gene: TRBJ2-7; v_gene: TRBV27; abundance: -; d_gene: TRBD1; CDR3aa: CASSFTGGLNYEQYF; CDR3nt: TGTGCCAGCAGTTTCACAGGGGGCTTGAACTACGAGCAGTACTTC
j_gene: TRBJ1-2; v_gene: TRBV5-4; abundance: -; d_gene: -; CDR3aa: CASSLVVGPYYGYTF; CDR3nt: TGTGCCAGCAGCTTGGTAGTCGGCCCATACTATGGCTACACCTTC
j_gene: TRBJ2-7; v_gene: TRBV5-1; abundance: -; d_gene: -; CDR3aa: CASGPGTVTYEQYF; CDR3nt: TGCGCCAGTGGACCCGGGACCGTAACCTACGAGCAGTACTTC
j_gene: TRBJ1-2; v_gene: TRBV27; abundance: -; d_gene: TRBD1; CDR3aa: CASSPWDSNYGYTF; CDR3nt: TGTGCCAGCAGTCCCTGGGACAGTAACTATGGCTACACCTTC
j_gene: TRBJ1-1; v_gene: TRBV11-2; abundance: -; d_gene: -; CDR3aa: CASSDIRAEAFF; CDR3nt: TGTGCCAGCAGCGATATACGGGCAGAAGCTTTCTTT
j_gene: TRBJ1-5; v_gene: TRBV12-2; abundance: -; d_gene: -; CDR3aa: CASRVTEVRGLDWSQPQHF; CDR3nt: TGTGCAAGTCGCGTAACGGAAGTACGGGGCCTCGATTGGAGTCAGCCCCAGCATTTT
j_gene: TRBJ2-1; v_gene: TRBV4-1; abundance: -; d_gene: -; CDR3aa: CASSQDLGGALYNEQFF; CDR3nt: TGCGCCAGCAGCCAAGATCTTGGCGGGGCCTTATACAATGAGCAGTTCTTC
j_gene: TRBJ2-1; v_gene: TRBV11-2; abundance: -; d_gene: TRBD2; CDR3aa: CASSFSGGAGFF; CDR3nt: TGTGCCAGCAGCTTTAGCGGGGGGGCGGGGTTCTTC
j_gene: TRBJ1-1; v_gene: TRBV3-1/TRBV3-2; abundance: -; d_gene: -; CDR3aa: CASSPKGNTEAFF; CDR3nt: TGTGCCAGCAGCCCCAAGGGGAACACTGAAGCTTTCTTT
j_gene: TRBJ1-2; v_gene: TRBV7-9; abundance: few; d_gene: -; CDR3aa: CASSLTAAGYGYTF; CDR3nt: TGTGCCAGCAGCTTAACGGCAGCAGGTTATGGCTACACCTTC
j_gene: TRBJ2-5; v_gene: TRBV12-5; abundance: -; d_gene: TRBD2; CDR3aa: CASGNSGGQETQYF; CDR3nt: TGTGCTAGTGGAAATAGCGGGGGGCAAGAGACCCAGTACTTC
j_gene: TRBJ2-3; v_gene: TRBV28; abundance: -; d_gene: TRBD2; CDR3aa: CASRRAGSTDTQYF; CDR3nt: TGTGCCAGCAGGAGAGCGGGGAGCACAGATACGCAGTATTTT
j_gene: TRBJ2-1; v_gene: TRBV10-1; abundance: -; d_gene: -; CDR3aa: CASSEKGDNEQFF; CDR3nt: TGCGCCAGCAGTGAAAAAGGGGATAATGAGCAGTTCTTC
j_gene: TRBJ2-5; v_gene: TRBV7-2; abundance: -; d_gene: -; CDR3aa: CASSLFEQETQYF; CDR3nt: TGTGCCAGCAGCTTATTCGAGCAAGAGACCCAGTACTTC
j_gene: TRBJ2-5; v_gene: TRBV19; abundance: -; d_gene: TRBD2; CDR3aa: CASSIGRSPGVAGGASLQETQYF; CDR3nt: TGTGCCAGTAGTATAGGCCGTTCTCCCGGGGTAGCGGGGGGTGCCTCCCTCCAAGAGACCCAGTACTTC
j_gene: TRBJ1-5; v_gene: TRBV6-6; abundance: -; d_gene: TRBD1; CDR3aa: CASRSDRAYQPQHF; CDR3nt: TGTGCCAGCAGATCTGACAGGGCCTATCAGCCCCAGCATTTT
j_gene: TRBJ2-3; v_gene: TRBV7-9; abundance: -; d_gene: -; CDR3aa: CASSSGFVADTQYF; CDR3nt: TGTGCCAGCAGCTCGGGGTTCGTTGCGGATACGCAGTATTTT
j_gene: TRBJ2-4; v_gene: TRBV13; abundance: once; d_gene: -; CDR3aa: CASSDGEGAKNIQYF; CDR3nt: TGTGCCAGCAGCGACGGGGAAGGGGCCAAAAACATTCAGTACTTC
j_gene: TRBJ2-7; v_gene: TRBV18; abundance: -; d_gene: TRBD1; CDR3aa: CASSPRQGQGSYEQYF; CDR3nt: TGTGCCAGCTCACCACGGCAGGGACAGGGGTCCTACGAGCAGTACTTC
j_gene: TRBJ1-2; v_gene: TRBV5-4; abundance: few; d_gene: -; CDR3aa: CASSLDPTYGYTF; CDR3nt: TGTGCCAGCAGCTTGGACCCAACCTATGGCTACACCTTC
j_gene: TRBJ1-6; v_gene: TRBV2; abundance: -; d_gene: TRBD1; CDR3aa: CASRGSRDRVYNSPLHF; CDR3nt: TGTGCCAGCAGGGGTAGCCGGGACAGAGTTTATAATTCACCCCTCCACTTT
j_gene: TRBJ1-6; v_gene: TRBV2; abundance: -; d_gene: -; CDR3aa: CASSGLGDNSPLHF; CDR3nt: TGTGCCAGCAGTGGGTTGGGGGATAATTCACCCCTCCACTTT
j_gene: TRBJ1-1; v_gene: TRBV29-1; abundance: -; d_gene: -; CDR3aa: CSVDSPNTEAFF; CDR3nt: TGCAGCGTTGATTCCCCGAACACTGAAGCTTTCTTT
j_gene: TRBJ2-3; v_gene: TRBV9; abundance: -; d_gene: -; CDR3aa: CASSVKGLGDTQYF; CDR3nt: TGTGCCAGCAGCGTTAAGGGCCTAGGAGATACGCAGTATTTT
j_gene: TRBJ2-7; v_gene: TRBV5-8; abundance: few; d_gene: TRBD1; CDR3aa: CASSFRTGPPYEQYF; CDR3nt: TGTGCCAGCAGCTTCAGGACAGGTCCTCCCTACGAGCAGTACTTC
j_gene: TRBJ1-1; v_gene: TRBV27; abundance: -; d_gene: -; CDR3aa: CASSWGGLNTEAFF; CDR3nt: TGTGCCAGCAGTTGGGGGGGGCTGAACACTGAAGCTTTCTTT
j_gene: TRBJ2-7; v_gene: TRBV7-9; abundance: -; d_gene: TRBD1; CDR3aa: CASSFQTGSSYEQYF; CDR3nt: TGTGCCAGCAGCTTCCAGACAGGGAGCTCCTACGAGCAGTACTTC
j_gene: TRBJ2-6; v_gene: TRBV11-3; abundance: -; d_gene: -; CDR3aa: CASSQGPGANVLTF; CDR3nt: TGTGCCAGCAGCCAGGGTCCTGGGGCCAACGTCCTGACTTTC
j_gene: TRBJ2-7; v_gene: TRBV2; abundance: -; d_gene: -; CDR3aa: CASLRGYEQYF; CDR3nt: TGTGCCAGCCTCCGGGGGTACGAGCAGTACTTC
j_gene: TRBJ1-3; v_gene: TRBV9; abundance: -; d_gene: -; CDR3aa: CASSTGTEGTGNTIYF; CDR3nt: TGTGCCAGCAGCACTGGGACGGAGGGAACTGGAAACACCATATATTTT
j_gene: TRBJ1-4; v_gene: TRBV10-3; abundance: -; d_gene: -; CDR3aa: CAINRDPNEKLFF; CDR3nt: TGTGCCATCAACAGGGATCCTAATGAAAAACTGTTTTTT
j_gene: TRBJ1-1; v_gene: TRBV6-6; abundance: -; d_gene: -; CDR3aa: CASTIPLGGTEAFF; CDR3nt: TGTGCCAGCACAATACCCCTTGGGGGGACTGAAGCTTTCTTT
j_gene: TRBJ1-1; v_gene: TRBV30; abundance: -; d_gene: TRBD1; CDR3aa: CAWSPTGGWTEAFF; CDR3nt: TGTGCCTGGAGCCCGACAGGGGGCTGGACTGAAGCTTTCTTT
j_gene: TRBJ1-2; v_gene: TRBV4-1; abundance: -; d_gene: -; CDR3aa: CASSQETDPNYGYTF; CDR3nt: TGCGCCAGCAGCCAAGAAACAGACCCTAACTATGGCTACACCTTC
j_gene: TRBJ2-5; v_gene: TRBV21-1; abundance: -; d_gene: -; CDR3aa: CASSKKAPRAGDRGPETQYF; CDR3nt: TGTGCCAGCAGCAAAAAAGCCCCAAGGGCGGGGGACAGGGGGCCGGAGACCCAGTACTTC
j_gene: TRBJ1-2; v_gene: TRBV7-6; abundance: -; d_gene: TRBD1; CDR3aa: CASSQGQASGYTF; CDR3nt: TGTGCCAGCAGCCAGGGACAGGCCAGCGGCTACACCTTC
j_gene: TRBJ1-2; v_gene: TRBV6-2/TRBV6-3; abundance: -; d_gene: -; CDR3aa: CASSYAGEILYGYTF; CDR3nt: TGTGCCAGCAGTTACGCCGGCGAGATCCTCTATGGCTACACCTTC
j_gene: TRBJ2-7; v_gene: TRBV15; abundance: -; d_gene: TRBD1; CDR3aa: CATSRDRDRVYEQYF; CDR3nt: TGTGCCACCAGCAGAGACCGGGACAGGGTCTACGAGCAGTACTTC
j_gene: TRBJ1-5; v_gene: TRBV27; abundance: -; d_gene: -; CDR3aa: CASSLSIRQPQHF; CDR3nt: TGTGCCAGCAGTTTATCGATACGACAGCCCCAGCATTTT